The clone carrying this T cell receptor (beta chain) was counted a few times. Production of TCR cDNA was by 5'RACE template switching, which also added a universal primer site and UMIs. From the 5' RACE reads, TCRdb called clonotypes with MiXCR, one entry per CDR3 protein. This sample yields roughly 96,000 distinct CDR3 sequences, of which under 9% are seen a single time; roughly 17% belongs to the top ten. The CDR3 is made up of 14 amino acids. In germline, CDR1 is SGDLS, CDR2 YYNGEE. V lost 2 bases and J 6 bases, leaving 12 bases between the germline ends. The sample comes from a study of T cells after yellow fever vaccination.

The genes are TRBV9 and TRBJ2-1, with a tentative D call TRBD1 (5 bases). The origin of this receptor is a man aged 18 to 29 who received the YFV17D yellow fever vaccine. The material was CD8+ T cells not binding an NS4B(214-222) dextramer, sorted from PBMCs, obtained roughly 14 days after the first yellow fever vaccination. CDR3 nucleotides: TGTGCCAGCAGCGTGGGGCTAGTAGGCAATGAGCAGTTCTTC. Encoded protein: CASSVGLVGNEQFF. The variable domain in full, completed from reference TRBV9 and TRBJ2-1, reads DSGVTQTPKHLITATGQRVTLRCSPRSGDLSVYWYQQSLDQGLQFLIQYYNGEERAKGNILERFSAQQFPDLHSELNLSSLELGDSALYFCASSVGLVGNEQFFGPGTRLTVL.